This T cell receptor (beta chain) emerged from a study of T cells in Graves' hyperthyroidism and ophthalmopathy. PBMCs stemmed from 10 ml fresh peripheral blood. The V and J ends lost 8 bases and 0 bases respectively, with 19 bases between them. The CDR3 consists of 15 residues. CDR1 is SQVTM, CDR2 ANQGSEA, per germline. Amplification targeted TCR beta CDR3 regions from RNA transcripts. HTBI primers were used for first-round RT-PCR of the TCR CDR3. Each CDR3 protein gets one entry after TCRdb re-called the multiplex PCR reads with MiXCR. The profile shows 600,000 to 800,000 distinct CDR3 sequences, roughly 32% of them singletons.

The receptor comes from a woman aged 35 to 49 with Graves' hyperthyroidism. The specimen sequenced was blood. The chain has TRBV29-1 and TRBJ1-2; no clear D gene. The CDR3 region has the DNA TGCAGCTTGGGAGTGAGGCTGGGCGCTAACTATGGCTACACCTTC. Translating it yields CSLGVRLGANYGYTF.